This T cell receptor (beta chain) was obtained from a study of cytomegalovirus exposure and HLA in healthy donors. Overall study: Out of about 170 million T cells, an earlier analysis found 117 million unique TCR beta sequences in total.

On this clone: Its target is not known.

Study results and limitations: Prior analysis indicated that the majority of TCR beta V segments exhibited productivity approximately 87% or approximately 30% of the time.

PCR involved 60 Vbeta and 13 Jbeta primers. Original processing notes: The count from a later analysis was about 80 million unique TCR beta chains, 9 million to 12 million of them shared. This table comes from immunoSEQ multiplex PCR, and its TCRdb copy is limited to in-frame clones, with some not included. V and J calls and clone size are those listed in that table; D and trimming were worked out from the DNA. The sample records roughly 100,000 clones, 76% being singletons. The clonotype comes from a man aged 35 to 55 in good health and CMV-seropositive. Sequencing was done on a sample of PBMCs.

The CDR3 sequence: CASSIQRVTAGTDTQYF. For the CDR3, the DNA is TGTGCCAGTAGTATCCAGCGCGTTACGGCGGGCACAGATACGCAGTATTTT. The chain carries TRBV19 and TRBJ2-3; D unresolved. Trimming removed 3 bases at V and 1 base at J, with 17 bases between. The CDR3 has 17 amino acids. CDR1 and CDR2 (germline): LNHDA, SQIVND (reference sequence).